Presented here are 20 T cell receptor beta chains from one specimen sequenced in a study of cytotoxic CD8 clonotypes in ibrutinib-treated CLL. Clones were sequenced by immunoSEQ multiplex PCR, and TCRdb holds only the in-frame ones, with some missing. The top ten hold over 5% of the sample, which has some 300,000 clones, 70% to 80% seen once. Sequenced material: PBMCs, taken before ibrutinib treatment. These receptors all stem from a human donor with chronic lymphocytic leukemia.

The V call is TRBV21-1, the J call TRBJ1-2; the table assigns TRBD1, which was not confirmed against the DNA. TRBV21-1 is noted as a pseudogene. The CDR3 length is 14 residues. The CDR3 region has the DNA TGTGCCAACGACCGGGACAGGGTCGTCCATGGCTACACCTTC. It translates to CANDRDRVVHGYTF.

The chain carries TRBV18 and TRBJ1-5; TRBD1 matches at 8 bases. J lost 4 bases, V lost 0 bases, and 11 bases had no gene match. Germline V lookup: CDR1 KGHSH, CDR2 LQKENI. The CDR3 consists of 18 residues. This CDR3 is CASSPPQGAGGGNQPQHF. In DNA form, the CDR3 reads TGTGCCAGCTCACCACCGCAGGGGGCAGGGGGAGGAAATCAGCCCCAGCATTTT.

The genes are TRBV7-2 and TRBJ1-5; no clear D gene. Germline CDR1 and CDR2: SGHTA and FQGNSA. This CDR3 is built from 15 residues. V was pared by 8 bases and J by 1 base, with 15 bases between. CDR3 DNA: TGTGCCAGCTCGGAGAATGGACTGAGCAATCAGCCCCAGCATTTT. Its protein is CASSENGLSNQPQHF.

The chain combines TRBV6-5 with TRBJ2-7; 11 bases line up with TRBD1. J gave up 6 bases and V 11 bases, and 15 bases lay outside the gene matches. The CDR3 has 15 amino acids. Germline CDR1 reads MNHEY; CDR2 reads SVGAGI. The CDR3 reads CAVSSGGTGGFEQYF. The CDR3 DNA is TGTGCCGTAAGCAGTGGTGGGACAGGGGGTTTCGAGCAGTACTTC.

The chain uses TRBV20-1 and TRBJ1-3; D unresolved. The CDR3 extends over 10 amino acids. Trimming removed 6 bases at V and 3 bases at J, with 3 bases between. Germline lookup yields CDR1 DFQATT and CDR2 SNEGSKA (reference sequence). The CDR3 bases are TGCAGTGCCATTGGAAACACCATATATTTT. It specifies CSAIGNTIYF.

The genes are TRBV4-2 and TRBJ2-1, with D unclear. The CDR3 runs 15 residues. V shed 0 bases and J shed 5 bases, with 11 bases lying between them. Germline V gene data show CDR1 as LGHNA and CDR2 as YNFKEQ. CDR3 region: CASSQEFAEHNEQFF. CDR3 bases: TGTGCCAGCAGCCAAGAGTTCGCGGAGCACAATGAGCAGTTCTTC.

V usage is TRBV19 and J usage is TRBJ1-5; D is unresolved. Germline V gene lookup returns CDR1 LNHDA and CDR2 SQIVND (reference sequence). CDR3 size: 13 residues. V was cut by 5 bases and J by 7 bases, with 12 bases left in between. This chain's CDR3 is CASSPSLEQPQHF. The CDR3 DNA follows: TGTGCCAGTAGTCCGTCACTGGAGCAGCCCCAGCATTTT.

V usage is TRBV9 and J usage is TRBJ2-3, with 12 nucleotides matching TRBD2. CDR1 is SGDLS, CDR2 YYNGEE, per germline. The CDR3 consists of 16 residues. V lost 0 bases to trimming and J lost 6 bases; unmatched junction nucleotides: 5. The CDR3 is CASSVAPGLAGDTQYF. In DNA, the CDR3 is TGTGCCAGCAGCGTAGCCCCGGGACTAGCGGGCGATACGCAGTATTTT.

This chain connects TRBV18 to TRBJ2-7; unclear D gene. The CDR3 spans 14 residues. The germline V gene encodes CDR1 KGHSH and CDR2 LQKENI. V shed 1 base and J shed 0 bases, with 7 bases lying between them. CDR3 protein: CASSPLDDSYEQYF. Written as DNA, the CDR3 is TGTGCCAGCTCACCACTAGACGACTCCTACGAGCAGTACTTC.

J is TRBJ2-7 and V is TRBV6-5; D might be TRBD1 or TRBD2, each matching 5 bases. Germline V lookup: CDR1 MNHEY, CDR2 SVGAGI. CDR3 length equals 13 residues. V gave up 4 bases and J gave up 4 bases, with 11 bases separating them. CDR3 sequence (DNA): TGTGCCAGCAGTTCGGGACCTTCTTACGAGCAGTACTTC. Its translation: CASSSGPSYEQYF.

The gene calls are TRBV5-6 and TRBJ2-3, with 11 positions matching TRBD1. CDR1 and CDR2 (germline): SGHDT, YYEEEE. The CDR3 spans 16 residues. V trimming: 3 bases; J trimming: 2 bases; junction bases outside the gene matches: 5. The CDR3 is CASSSGQGVITDTQYF. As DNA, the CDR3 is TGTGCCAGCAGCTCGGGACAGGGGGTTATCACAGATACGCAGTATTTT.

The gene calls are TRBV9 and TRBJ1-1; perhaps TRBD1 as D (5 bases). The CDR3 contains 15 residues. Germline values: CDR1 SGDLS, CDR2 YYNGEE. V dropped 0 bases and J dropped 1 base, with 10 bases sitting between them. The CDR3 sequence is CASSVVGAANTEAFF. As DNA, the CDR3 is TGTGCCAGCAGCGTAGTAGGGGCAGCGAACACTGAAGCTTTCTTT.

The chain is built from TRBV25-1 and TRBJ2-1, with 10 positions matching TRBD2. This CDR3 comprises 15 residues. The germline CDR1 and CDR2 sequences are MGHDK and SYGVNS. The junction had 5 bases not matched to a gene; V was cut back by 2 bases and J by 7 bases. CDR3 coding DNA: TGTGCCAGCAGTGAACAAGCGGGAGGGTTTAATGAGCAGTTCTTC. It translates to CASSEQAGGFNEQFF. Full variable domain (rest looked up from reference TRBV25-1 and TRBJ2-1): EADIYQTPRYLVIGTGKKITLECSQTMGHDKMYWYQQDPGMELHLIHYSYGVNSTEKGDLSSESTVSRIRTEHFPLTLESARPSHTSQYLCASSEQAGGFNEQFFGPGTRLTVL.

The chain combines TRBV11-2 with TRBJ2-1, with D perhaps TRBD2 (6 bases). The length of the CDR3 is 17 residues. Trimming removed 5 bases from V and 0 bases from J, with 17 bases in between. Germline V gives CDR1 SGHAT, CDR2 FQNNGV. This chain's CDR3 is CASSPPHSGYSYNEQFF. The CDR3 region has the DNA TGTGCCAGCAGCCCACCCCATAGCGGTTACTCCTACAATGAGCAGTTCTTC.

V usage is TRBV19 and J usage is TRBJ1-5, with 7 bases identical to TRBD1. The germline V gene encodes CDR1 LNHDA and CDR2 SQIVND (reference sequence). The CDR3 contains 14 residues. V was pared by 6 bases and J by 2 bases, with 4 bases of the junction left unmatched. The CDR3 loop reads CASSNDRGNQPQHF. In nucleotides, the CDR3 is TGTGCCAGTAGCAACGACAGGGGCAATCAGCCCCAGCATTTT.

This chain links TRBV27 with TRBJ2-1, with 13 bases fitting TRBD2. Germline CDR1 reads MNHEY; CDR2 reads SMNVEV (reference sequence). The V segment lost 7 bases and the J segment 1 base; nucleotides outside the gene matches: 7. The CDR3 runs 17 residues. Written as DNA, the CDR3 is TGTGCCAGCAAAAATGGACTAGCGGGAGTTTCCTACAATGAGCAGTTCTTC. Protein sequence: CASKNGLAGVSYNEQFF.

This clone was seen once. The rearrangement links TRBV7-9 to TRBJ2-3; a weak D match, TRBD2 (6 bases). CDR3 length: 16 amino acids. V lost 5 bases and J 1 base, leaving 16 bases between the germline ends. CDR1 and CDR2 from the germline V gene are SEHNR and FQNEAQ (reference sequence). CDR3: CASSPLAPSGTDTQYF. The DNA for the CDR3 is TGTGCCAGCAGCCCTCTAGCGCCATCCGGCACAGATACGCAGTATTTT.

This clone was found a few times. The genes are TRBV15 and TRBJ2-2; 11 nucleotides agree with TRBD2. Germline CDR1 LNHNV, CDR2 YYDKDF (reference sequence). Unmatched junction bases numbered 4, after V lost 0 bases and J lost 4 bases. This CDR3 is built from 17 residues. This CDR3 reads CATSRDALAGGTGELFF. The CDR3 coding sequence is TGTGCCACCAGCAGAGATGCCCTAGCGGGAGGCACCGGGGAGCTGTTTTTT.

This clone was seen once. The DNA for the CDR3 is TGTGCCAGCAGCTTAGACAGGCCCGGCTACACCTTC. Translating gives CASSLDRPGYTF. This chain links TRBV7-9 with TRBJ1-2; tentative D call: TRBD1 (5 bases). Germline V CDR1 and CDR2: SEHNR, FQNEAQ (reference sequence). The germline V and J ends were trimmed by 1 base and 8 bases, with 8 bases remaining between them. CDR3 size: 12 residues.

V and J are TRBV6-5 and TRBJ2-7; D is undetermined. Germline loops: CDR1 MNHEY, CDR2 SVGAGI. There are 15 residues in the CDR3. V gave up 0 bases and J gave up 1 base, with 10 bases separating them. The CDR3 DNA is TGTGCCAGCAGTTACTCCCCGGGTCGATCCTACGAGCAGTACTTC. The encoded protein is CASSYSPGRSYEQYF.